Each of the 4 T cell receptor beta chains below was sequenced from the same sample in a study of blood T cell repertoires in COVID-19. TCRdb keeps only in-frame clones here, not all; method: immunoSEQ multiplex PCR. This sample has fewer than 350,000 clones; around 90% occur once, and the top ten carry roughly 9%. The specimen sequenced was peripheral blood. The receptors originated from a man aged 18 to 29 with active or convalescent COVID-19.

The V call is TRBV3-1 (or the pseudogene TRBV3-2), the J call TRBJ2-5; TRBD2 matches at 10 bases. The V gene end was trimmed by 9 bases and the J gene end by 4 bases; junction bases not matched to a gene: 5. Germline V gene lookup returns CDR1 LGHDT and CDR2 YNNKEL (reference sequence). The CDR3 consists of 13 residues. The CDR3 DNA is TGTGCCAGTTTAAGGACTAGCGGAGAGACCCAGTACTTC. Its translation is CASLRTSGETQYF.

V and J are TRBV2 and TRBJ1-1; D may be TRBD1 (5 bases). Trimming stripped 3 bases from V and 4 bases from J, with 15 bases between. This CDR3 has 15 amino acids. The germline V gene has CDR1 SNHLY and CDR2 FYNNEI. The DNA of the CDR3 is TGTGCCAGCAGTGATGTGGGCAGGGTTGGCACTGAAGCTTTCTTT. Translated: CASSDVGRVGTEAFF.

The gene calls are TRBV27 and TRBJ2-1; 8 bases line up with TRBD2. The CDR3 spans 17 residues. Germline CDR1 is MNHEY and CDR2 is SMNVEV (reference sequence). The V and J ends lost 5 bases and 5 bases, in that order; junction bases with no gene match: 14. The DNA of the CDR3 is TGTGCCAGCAGTCCGTACCGGTCGGGGGGGCTAAACAATGAGCAGTTCTTC. Translation: CASSPYRSGGLNNEQFF.

V usage is TRBV5-1 and J usage is TRBJ2-5, with TRBD1 matching 7 bases. J lost 1 base, V lost 7 bases, and 4 bases had no gene match. The CDR3 is 13 amino acids. The V gene's germline CDR1 is SGHRS and CDR2 YFSETQ. The chain's CDR3 is CASGRDSQETQYF. The CDR3 DNA reads as TGCGCCAGCGGACGGGACAGCCAAGAGACCCAGTACTTC.